This TCR beta chain is drawn from a study of cytomegalovirus exposure and HLA in healthy donors. Findings of the study overall: In vitro data verified three CMV-associated chains as specific for CMV antigens.

With regard to this clone: Its antigen remains unknown.

Unrecorded immune exposures were likely, despite nominal health at sampling. Primers for the PCR totalled 60 Vbeta and 13 Jbeta. Assay: immunoSEQ multiplex PCR; the TCRdb copy retains only in-frame clones and omits some. The repertoire holds more than 110,000 clones, with around 77% as singletons. This CDR3 spans 15 amino acids. CDR1 and CDR2 (germline): MNHEY, SMNVEV (reference sequence). Trimming took 2 bases from V and 0 from J, leaving 11 bases between them. This rearrangement joins TRBV27 to TRBJ2-7; maybe TRBD2 (5 bases). This TCR came from a man aged 25-45 years in good health and CMV-seronegative. Material for sequencing was PBMCs. This chain's CDR3 is CASSLAPGSSYEQYF. The DNA of the CDR3 is TGTGCCAGCAGTTTAGCCCCGGGGAGCTCCTACGAGCAGTACTTC.